Listed below are T cell receptor beta chains from one sample, sequenced in a study of blood T cell repertoires in COVID-19. The table came from immunoSEQ multiplex PCR; TCRdb's copy has only in-frame clones and leaves some out. The sample contains around 100,000 clones, roughly 92% of which appear only once. Sample: peripheral blood. Receptor source: a man between 50 and 59 years old with active COVID-19. Each CDR3 is given with its conserved first and last residue. D genes are given only for firm matches. The listing skips clone size in some rows; elsewhere it reads once, few, many or a size class.

j_gene: TRBJ1-1; d_gene: .; abundance: once; v_gene: TRBV4-1; CDR3aa: CASSQSSVNTEAFF; CDR3nt: TGCGCCAGCAGCCAAAGTTCAGTGAACACTGAAGCTTTCTTT
j_gene: TRBJ2-1; d_gene: .; abundance: .; v_gene: TRBV2; CDR3aa: CASSVSGVIYNEQFF; CDR3nt: TGTGCCAGCAGTGTCTCGGGTGTGATCTACAATGAGCAGTTCTTC
j_gene: TRBJ1-4; d_gene: .; abundance: .; v_gene: TRBV21-1; CDR3aa: CASSKDCTNEKLFF; CDR3nt: TGTGCCAGCAGCAAAGACTGCACTAATGAAAAACTGTTTTTT
j_gene: TRBJ1-1; d_gene: TRBD1; abundance: .; v_gene: TRBV5-1; CDR3aa: CASSGETGIVTEAFF; CDR3nt: TGCGCCAGCAGCGGGGAGACAGGGATTGTTACTGAAGCTTTCTTT
j_gene: TRBJ2-3; d_gene: .; abundance: .; v_gene: TRBV21-1; CDR3aa: CASSKAIRQEEGIRITDTQYF; CDR3nt: TGTGCCAGCAGCAAAGCCATCCGACAGGAAGAAGGGATCCGGATCACAGATACGCAGTATTTT
j_gene: TRBJ2-1; d_gene: TRBD2; abundance: once; v_gene: TRBV6-5; CDR3aa: CASRGGLERSEQFF; CDR3nt: TGTGCCAGCAGGGGCGGACTAGAACGGAGCGAGCAGTTCTTC
j_gene: TRBJ1-1; d_gene: .; abundance: .; v_gene: TRBV3-1/TRBV3-2; CDR3aa: CASSQGRVRGAMNTEAFF; CDR3nt: TGTGCCAGCAGCCAAGGTAGGGTACGCGGGGCCATGAACACTGAAGCTTTCTTT
j_gene: TRBJ2-1; d_gene: TRBD2; abundance: .; v_gene: TRBV7-6; CDR3aa: CASRRTGTSGYNEQFF; CDR3nt: TGTGCCAGCAGGCGAACCGGGACTAGCGGTTACAATGAGCAGTTCTTC
j_gene: TRBJ2-3; d_gene: TRBD2; abundance: .; v_gene: TRBV5-1; CDR3aa: CASSISGGAIDTQYF; CDR3nt: TGCGCCAGCAGCATTAGCGGGGGGGCTATAGATACGCAGTATTTT
j_gene: TRBJ2-3; d_gene: TRBD2; abundance: .; v_gene: TRBV29-1; CDR3aa: CSVVTSGGALDTQYF; CDR3nt: TGCAGCGTGGTGACTAGCGGGGGGGCCTTGGATACGCAGTATTTT
j_gene: TRBJ2-1; d_gene: TRBD2; abundance: .; v_gene: TRBV6-1; CDR3aa: CASSEGTSGYNEQFF; CDR3nt: TGTGCCAGCAGTGAAGGGACTAGCGGTTACAATGAGCAGTTCTTC
j_gene: TRBJ2-2; d_gene: .; abundance: .; v_gene: TRBV10-1; CDR3aa: CASSETTQTNTGELFF; CDR3nt: TGCGCCAGCAGTGAAACAACACAAACGAACACCGGGGAGCTGTTTTTT
j_gene: TRBJ2-1; d_gene: TRBD2; abundance: once; v_gene: TRBV9; CDR3aa: CASSVAGGFNEQFF; CDR3nt: TGTGCCAGCAGCGTAGCGGGAGGTTTCAATGAGCAGTTCTTC
j_gene: TRBJ2-1; d_gene: .; abundance: .; v_gene: TRBV6-5; CDR3aa: CASSFDRSSYNEQFF; CDR3nt: TGTGCCAGCAGCTTCGACAGGAGCTCCTACAATGAGCAGTTCTTC
j_gene: TRBJ2-1; d_gene: .; abundance: .; v_gene: TRBV2; CDR3aa: CASSQQGPALMGQFF; CDR3nt: TGTGCCAGCAGCCAACAGGGTCCGGCTCTCATGGGGCAGTTCTTC
j_gene: TRBJ2-6; d_gene: .; abundance: .; v_gene: TRBV18; CDR3aa: CASYSDSGANVLTF; CDR3nt: TGTGCCAGCTACTCCGATTCTGGGGCCAACGTCCTGACTTTC
j_gene: TRBJ1-1; d_gene: .; abundance: .; v_gene: TRBV6-4; CDR3aa: CASSFGGEGSRAFF; CDR3nt: TGTGCCAGCAGTTTTGGAGGGGAAGGTAGTCGAGCTTTCTTT
j_gene: TRBJ2-3; d_gene: TRBD1; abundance: few; v_gene: TRBV7-2; CDR3aa: CASSFGQGTDTQYF; CDR3nt: TGTGCCAGCAGCTTCGGACAGGGTACAGATACGCAGTATTTT
j_gene: TRBJ2-1; d_gene: .; abundance: .; v_gene: TRBV24-1; CDR3aa: CATSVPTSGNEQFF; CDR3nt: TGTGCCACCAGTGTCCCGACTAGTGGCAATGAGCAGTTCTTC
j_gene: TRBJ2-3; d_gene: .; abundance: once; v_gene: TRBV9; CDR3aa: CASSVQGGTQYF; CDR3nt: TGTGCCAGCAGCGTTCAGGGCGGTACGCAGTATTTT
j_gene: TRBJ2-7; d_gene: TRBD2; abundance: .; v_gene: TRBV7-8; CDR3aa: CASSLDLAGRDQYF; CDR3nt: TGTGCCAGCAGCTTAGATTTGGCAGGGAGGGATCAGTACTTC
j_gene: TRBJ1-5; d_gene: TRBD1; abundance: .; v_gene: TRBV5-5; CDR3aa: CASSLVQGVVANQPQHF; CDR3nt: TGTGCCAGCAGCTTGGTGCAGGGGGTGGTTGCCAATCAGCCCCAGCATTTT
j_gene: TRBJ2-2; d_gene: TRBD2; abundance: .; v_gene: TRBV6-6; CDR3aa: CASISGGADTGELFF; CDR3nt: TGTGCCAGCATTAGCGGGGGGGCGGACACCGGGGAGCTGTTTTTT
j_gene: TRBJ2-1; d_gene: TRBD2; abundance: .; v_gene: TRBV5-1; CDR3aa: CASSLATSGDYNEQFF; CDR3nt: TGCGCCAGCAGCTTGGCTACTAGCGGGGATTACAATGAGCAGTTCTTC
j_gene: TRBJ1-4; d_gene: TRBD1; abundance: .; v_gene: TRBV29-1; CDR3aa: CSVADTGGANEKLFF; CDR3nt: TGCAGCGTCGCCGATACAGGGGGTGCCAATGAAAAACTGTTTTTT
j_gene: TRBJ1-1; d_gene: .; abundance: .; v_gene: TRBV5-5; CDR3aa: CASSEGLYRGSGTEAFF; CDR3nt: TGTGCCAGCAGCGAGGGGCTGTATCGGGGGTCAGGAACTGAAGCTTTCTTT